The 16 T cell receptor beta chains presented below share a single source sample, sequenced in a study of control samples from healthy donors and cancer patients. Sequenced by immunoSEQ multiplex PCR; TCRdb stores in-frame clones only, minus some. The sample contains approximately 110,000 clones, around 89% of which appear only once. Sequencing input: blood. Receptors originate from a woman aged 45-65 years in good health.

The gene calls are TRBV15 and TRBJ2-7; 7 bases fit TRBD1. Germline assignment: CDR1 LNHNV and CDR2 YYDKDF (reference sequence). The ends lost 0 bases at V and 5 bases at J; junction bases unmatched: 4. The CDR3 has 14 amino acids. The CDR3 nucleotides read TGTGCCACCAGCAGAGACGTAGACAGGGACGAGCAGTACGTC. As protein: CATSRDVDRDEQYV.

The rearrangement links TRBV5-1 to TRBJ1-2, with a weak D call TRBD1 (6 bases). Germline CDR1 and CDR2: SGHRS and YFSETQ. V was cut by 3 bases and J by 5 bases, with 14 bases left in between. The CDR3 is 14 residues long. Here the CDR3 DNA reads TGCGCCAGCAGCTCGGAACAGGGAGGGTATGGCTACACCTTC. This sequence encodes CASSSEQGGYGYTF.

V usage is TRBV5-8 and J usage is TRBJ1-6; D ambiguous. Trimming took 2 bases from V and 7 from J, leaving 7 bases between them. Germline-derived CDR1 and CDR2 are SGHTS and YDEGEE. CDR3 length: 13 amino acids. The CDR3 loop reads CASSLGPNSPLHF. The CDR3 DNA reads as TGTGCCAGCAGCTTAGGACCGAATTCACCCCTCCACTTT.

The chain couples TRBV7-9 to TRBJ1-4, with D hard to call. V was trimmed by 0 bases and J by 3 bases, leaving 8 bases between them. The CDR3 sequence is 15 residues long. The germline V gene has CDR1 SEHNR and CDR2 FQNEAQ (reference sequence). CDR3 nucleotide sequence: TGTGCCAGCAGCTTAGCCCGGGTTTCTAATGAAAAACTGTTTTTT. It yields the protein CASSLARVSNEKLFF.

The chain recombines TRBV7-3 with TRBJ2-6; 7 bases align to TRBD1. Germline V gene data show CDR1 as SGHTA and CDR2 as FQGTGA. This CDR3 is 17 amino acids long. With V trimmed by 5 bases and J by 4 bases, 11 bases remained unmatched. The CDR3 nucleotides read TGTGCCAGCAGCCAACGGACAGGATCGTGGGGGGCCAACGTCCTGACTTTC. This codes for CASSQRTGSWGANVLTF. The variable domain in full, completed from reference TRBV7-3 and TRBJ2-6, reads GAGVSQTPSNKVTEKGKYVELRCDPISGHTALYWYRQSLGQGPEFLIYFQGTGAADDSGLPNDRFFAVRPEGSVSTLKIQRTERGDSAVYLCASSQRTGSWGANVLTFGAGSRLTVL.

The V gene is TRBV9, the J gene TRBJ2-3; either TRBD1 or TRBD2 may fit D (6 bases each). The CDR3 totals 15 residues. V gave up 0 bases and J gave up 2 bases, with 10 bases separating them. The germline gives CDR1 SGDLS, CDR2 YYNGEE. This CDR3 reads CASSVEGGSTDTQYF. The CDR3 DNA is TGTGCCAGCAGCGTAGAGGGGGGTTCCACAGATACGCAGTATTTT.

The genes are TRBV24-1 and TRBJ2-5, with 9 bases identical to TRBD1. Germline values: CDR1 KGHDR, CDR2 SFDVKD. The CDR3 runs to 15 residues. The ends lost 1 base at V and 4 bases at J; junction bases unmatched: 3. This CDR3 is CATSDFGTGRETQYF. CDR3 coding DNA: TGTGCCACCAGTGATTTCGGGACAGGGAGAGAGACCCAGTACTTC.

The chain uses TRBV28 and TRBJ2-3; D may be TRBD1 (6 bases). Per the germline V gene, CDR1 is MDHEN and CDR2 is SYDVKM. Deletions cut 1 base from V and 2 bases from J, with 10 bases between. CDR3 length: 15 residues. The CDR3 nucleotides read TGTGCCAGCAGTTTATTGGGGGCATCCACAGATACGCAGTATTTT. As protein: CASSLLGASTDTQYF.

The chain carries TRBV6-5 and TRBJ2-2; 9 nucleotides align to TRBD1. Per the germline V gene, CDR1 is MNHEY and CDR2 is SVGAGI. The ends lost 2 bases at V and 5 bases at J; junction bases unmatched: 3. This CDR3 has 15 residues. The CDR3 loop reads CASSYGQGWTGELFF. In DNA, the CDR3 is TGTGCCAGCAGTTACGGACAGGGGTGGACCGGGGAGCTGTTTTTT.

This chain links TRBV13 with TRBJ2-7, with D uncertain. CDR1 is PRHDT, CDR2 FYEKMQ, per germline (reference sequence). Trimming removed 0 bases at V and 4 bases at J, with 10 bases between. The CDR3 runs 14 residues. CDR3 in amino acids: CASSLGNRIYEQYF. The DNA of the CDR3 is TGTGCCAGCAGCTTAGGCAACAGAATTTACGAGCAGTACTTC.

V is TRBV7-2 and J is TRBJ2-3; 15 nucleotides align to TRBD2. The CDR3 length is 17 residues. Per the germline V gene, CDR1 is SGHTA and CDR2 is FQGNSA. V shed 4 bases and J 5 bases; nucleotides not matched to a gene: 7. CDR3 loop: CASSSPGLAGGIDTQYF. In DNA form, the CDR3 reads TGTGCCAGCAGCTCCCCGGGACTAGCGGGAGGAATAGATACGCAGTATTTT.

DNA for the CDR3: TGTGCCAGCTACCAGGGTACGGCGGGGACGCAGTATTTT. Translation: CASYQGTAGTQYF. This chain joins TRBV6-5 and TRBJ2-3; a weak D match, TRBD2 (6 bases). V was shortened by 8 bases and J by 9 bases, with 18 bases between the two germline ends. Germline V CDR1 and CDR2: MNHEY, SVGAGI. The CDR3 has 13 residues.

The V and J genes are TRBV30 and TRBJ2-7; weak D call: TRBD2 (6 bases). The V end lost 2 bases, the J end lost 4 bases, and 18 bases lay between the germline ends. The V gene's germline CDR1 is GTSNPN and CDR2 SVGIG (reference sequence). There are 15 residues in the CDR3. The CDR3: CAWSTIRGWDYEQYF. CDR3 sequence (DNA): TGTGCCTGGAGTACCATTCGGGGGTGGGATTACGAGCAGTACTTC.

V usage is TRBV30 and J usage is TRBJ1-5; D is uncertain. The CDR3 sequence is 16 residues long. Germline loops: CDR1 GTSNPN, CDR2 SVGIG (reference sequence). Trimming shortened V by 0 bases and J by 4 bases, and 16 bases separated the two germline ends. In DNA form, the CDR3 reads TGTGCCTGGAGTGTTAAATCTCGTCAATATAATCAGCCCCAGCATTTT. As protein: CAWSVKSRQYNQPQHF.

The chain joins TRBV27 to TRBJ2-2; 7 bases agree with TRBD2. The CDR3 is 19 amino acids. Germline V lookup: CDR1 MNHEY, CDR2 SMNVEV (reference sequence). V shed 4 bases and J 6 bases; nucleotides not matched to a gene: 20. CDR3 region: CASSSILTRLAEKPGELFF. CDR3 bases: TGTGCCAGCAGTTCCATATTGACTCGGCTAGCGGAGAAGCCCGGGGAGCTGTTTTTT.

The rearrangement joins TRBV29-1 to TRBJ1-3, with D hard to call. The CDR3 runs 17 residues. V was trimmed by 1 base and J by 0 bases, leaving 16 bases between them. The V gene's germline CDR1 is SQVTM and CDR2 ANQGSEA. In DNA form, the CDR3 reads TGCAGCGTTGAAGGCTTATCCTTAATGGGCTCTGGAAACACCATATATTTT. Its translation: CSVEGLSLMGSGNTIYF.